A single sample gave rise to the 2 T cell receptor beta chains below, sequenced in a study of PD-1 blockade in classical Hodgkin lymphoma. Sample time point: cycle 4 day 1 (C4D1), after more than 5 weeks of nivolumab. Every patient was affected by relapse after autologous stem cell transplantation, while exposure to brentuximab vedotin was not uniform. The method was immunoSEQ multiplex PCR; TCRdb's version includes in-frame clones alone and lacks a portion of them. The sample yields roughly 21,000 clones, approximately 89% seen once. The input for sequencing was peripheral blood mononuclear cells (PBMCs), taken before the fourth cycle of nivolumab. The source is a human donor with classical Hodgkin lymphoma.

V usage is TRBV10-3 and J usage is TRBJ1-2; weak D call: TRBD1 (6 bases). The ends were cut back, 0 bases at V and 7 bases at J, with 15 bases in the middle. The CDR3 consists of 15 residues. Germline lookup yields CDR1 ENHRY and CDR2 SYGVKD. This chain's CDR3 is CAISESGQGQGGYTF. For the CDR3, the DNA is TGTGCCATCAGTGAGTCGGGCCAGGGGCAGGGTGGCTACACCTTC.

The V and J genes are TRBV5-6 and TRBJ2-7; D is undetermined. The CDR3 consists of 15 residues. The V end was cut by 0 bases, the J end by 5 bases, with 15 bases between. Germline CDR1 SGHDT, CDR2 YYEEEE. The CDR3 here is CASSLGHGPLNEQYF. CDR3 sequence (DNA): TGTGCCAGCAGCTTGGGACACGGCCCTCTGAACGAGCAGTACTTC.